Listed below are T cell receptor beta chains from one sample, sequenced in a study of OX40 agonist ivuxolimab in advanced cancers. Assay used: immunoSEQ multiplex PCR; TCRdb lists only in-frame clones, some missing. The sample lists about 62,000 clones, about four fifths occurring once. Sample: CD4+ or CD8+ T cells sorted from blood, taken in a trial of the OX40 agonist ivuxolimab. The receptors were gathered from an adult with an advanced solid tumor such as melanoma, head and neck, liver or kidney cancer. Each CDR3 is given with its conserved first and last residue. The D gene is left open where the match is weak. Rows may omit the clone size; those that give it use once, few, many or a size class.

>16|-|-|TRBJ2-1|TRBV29-1
CSVEPLLIRRLNEQFF
TGCAGCGTTGAACCTCTTCTGATACGGAGATTGAATGAGCAGTTCTTC
>20|-|TRBD2|TRBJ2-3|TRBV10-1
CASTANNGGAEGSTADTQYF
TGCGCCAGCACTGCCAATAACGGGGGGGCCGAGGGAAGCACGGCAGATACGCAGTATTTT
>16|-|-|TRBJ1-2|TRBV7-2
CASSLGGRGLNYGYTF
TGTGCCAGCAGCTTAGGGGGACGCGGCCTTAACTATGGCTACACCTTC
>15|-|TRBD2|TRBJ2-7|TRBV7-6
CASSLGLAANYEQYF
TGTGCCAGCAGCTTAGGCCTAGCGGCCAACTACGAGCAGTACTTC
>14|-|-|TRBJ1-5|TRBV19
CASSTEQGVQPQHF
TGTGCCAGTAGTACGGAACAGGGAGTTCAGCCCCAGCATTTT
>16|-|TRBD2|TRBJ2-3|TRBV15
CATSRGLAMVQDTQYF
TGTGCCACCAGCCGGGGACTAGCCATGGTACAAGATACGCAGTATTTT
>15|-|-|TRBJ2-7|TRBV2
CASSDLNSSRYEQYF
TGTGCCAGCAGCGATCTAAATAGTTCCCGCTACGAGCAGTACTTC
>14|-|-|TRBJ2-5|TRBV25-1
CASSLPGAGETQYF
TGTGCCAGCAGTTTACCGGGGGCGGGAGAGACCCAGTACTTC
>17|-|-|TRBJ2-3|TRBV4-3
CASSPGVGPSSTDTQYF
TGCGCCAGCAGCCCGGGTGTGGGGCCCTCTAGCACAGATACGCAGTATTTT
>12|-|-|TRBJ1-1|TRBV7-6
CASSLVNTEAFF
TGTGCCAGCAGCTTAGTGAACACTGAAGCTTTCTTT
>15|-|-|TRBJ2-7|TRBV7-9
CASSPKRASSYEQYF
TGTGCCAGCAGCCCCAAAAGGGCTAGCTCCTACGAGCAGTACTTC
>14|-|-|TRBJ2-3|TRBV2
CASEVGLIGDTQYF
TGTGCCAGCGAGGTAGGGCTCATTGGGGATACGCAGTATTTT
>13|-|-|TRBJ2-1|TRBV15
CATCVAGENEQFF
TGTGCCACCTGTGTGGCAGGAGAAAATGAGCAGTTCTTC
>17|-|TRBD1|TRBJ1-6|TRBV4-3
CASSQDRISSYNSPLHF
TGCGCCAGCAGCCAGGACAGGATAAGCTCCTATAATTCACCCCTCCACTTT
>14|-|-|TRBJ1-6|TRBV12-5
CASGLISGASPLHF
TGTGCTAGTGGTTTAATATCGGGTGCTTCACCCCTCCACTTT
>15|-|TRBD1|TRBJ2-5|TRBV5-5
CASSLDRGYEETQYF
TGTGCCAGCAGCTTGGACAGGGGATACGAAGAGACCCAGTACTTC
>16|-|-|TRBJ2-1|TRBV7-2
CASSLETGVRHYEQFF
TGTGCCAGCAGCTTGGAGACAGGAGTTAGGCACTATGAGCAGTTCTTC
>17|-|-|TRBJ2-3|TRBV18
CASSLLLVEGTTDTQYF
TGTGCCAGCTCACTCCTCCTCGTTGAGGGGACAACAGATACGCAGTATTTT
>15|few|-|TRBJ1-2|TRBV2
CASSDPPGEGYGYTF
TGTGCCAGCAGTGACCCCCCAGGGGAGGGCTATGGCTACACCTTC
>13|-|TRBD1|TRBJ2-7|TRBV6-1
CASSPGQGFEQYF
TGTGCCAGCAGTCCGGGACAGGGGTTCGAGCAGTACTTC
>13|-|-|TRBJ2-4|TRBV28
CASSAHNKNIQYF
TGTGCCAGCAGTGCTCATAACAAAAACATTCAGTACTTC
>14|-|-|TRBJ2-7|TRBV6-6
CASSPLNGASEQYF
TGTGCCAGCAGTCCCCTGAACGGAGCCTCCGAGCAGTACTTC
>12|-|-|TRBJ2-7|TRBV28
CASSLYAYEQYF
TGTGCCAGCAGTTTATACGCCTACGAGCAGTACTTC
>15|many|TRBD2|TRBJ2-5|TRBV7-3
CASSPGLALGETQYF
TGTGCCAGCAGCCCTGGACTAGCCTTAGGAGAGACCCAGTACTTC
>15|-|TRBD1|TRBJ2-1|TRBV5-6
CASSGDRGLFDEQFF
TGTGCCAGCAGCGGGGACAGGGGGCTTTTCGATGAGCAGTTCTTC
>13|-|-|TRBJ2-2|TRBV28
CASVGRNTGELFF
TGTGCCAGCGTAGGCAGAAACACCGGGGAGCTGTTTTTT
>20|-|TRBD2|TRBJ2-3|TRBV27
CASSPKSFGVGLAVTDTQYF
TGTGCCAGCAGTCCGAAATCATTCGGGGTTGGTCTAGCGGTGACAGATACGCAGTATTTT
>17|-|TRBD2|TRBJ2-1|TRBV4-3
CASSQGGLGAGGREQFF
TGCGCCAGCAGCCAAGGAGGCCTGGGAGCGGGAGGACGGGAGCAGTTCTTC
>14|few|-|TRBJ1-4|TRBV12-5
CASGSTSTNEKLFF
TGTGCTAGTGGTTCCACCTCAACTAATGAAAAACTGTTTTTT
>15|-|TRBD2|TRBJ2-1|TRBV9
CASSVDGGSYNEQFF
TGTGCCAGCAGCGTAGACGGGGGGTCCTACAATGAGCAGTTCTTC
>16|few|-|TRBJ2-7|TRBV5-1
CASAAGGPGPEAEQYF
TGCGCCAGCGCTGCCGGGGGGCCGGGACCCGAGGCCGAGCAGTACTTC
>14|few|-|TRBJ1-5|TRBV7-9
CASSLGGERQPQHF
TGTGCCAGCAGCTTGGGGGGCGAAAGGCAGCCCCAGCATTTT
>14|-|-|TRBJ1-2|TRBV4-3
CASSQALLQGGYTF
TGCGCCAGCAGCCAGGCCCTTTTACAAGGTGGCTACACCTTC
>14|-|-|TRBJ2-7|TRBV5-1
CASSHGTDSYEQYF
TGCGCCAGCAGCCACGGGACCGACTCCTACGAGCAGTACTTC
>13|-|-|TRBJ2-1|TRBV30
CAWSTGNYNEQFF
TGTGCCTGGAGTACCGGGAACTACAATGAGCAGTTCTTC
>13|-|TRBD2|TRBJ2-7|TRBV7-2
CASRSSGAYEQYF
TGTGCCAGCAGGTCTAGCGGGGCCTACGAGCAGTACTTC
>12|-|-|TRBJ2-2|TRBV7-2
CASSRDTGELFF
TGTGCCAGCAGCCGAGACACCGGGGAGCTGTTTTTT
>14|-|-|TRBJ1-1|TRBV28
CASSLGGRVTEAFF
TGTGCCAGCAGTTTGGGGGGACGGGTCACTGAAGCTTTCTTT
>16|-|TRBD1|TRBJ1-4|TRBV5-4
CASSWKQGADVEKLFF
TGTGCCAGCAGCTGGAAGCAGGGGGCGGACGTTGAAAAACTGTTTTTT
>15|-|TRBD1|TRBJ1-1|TRBV6-5
CASSYSGTGKTEAFF
TGTGCCAGCAGTTATTCAGGGACAGGGAAAACTGAAGCTTTCTTT
>16|few|TRBD1|TRBJ1-2|TRBV19
CASSIPPQGAYYGYTF
TGTGCCAGTAGTATCCCGCCCCAGGGGGCGTACTATGGCTACACCTTC
>17|-|TRBD1|TRBJ1-2|TRBV25-1
CASSEYRAGTGVAGYTF
TGTGCCAGCAGTGAATATAGGGCCGGGACAGGGGTTGCTGGCTACACCTTC
>14|once|-|TRBJ2-7|TRBV4-3
CASSQASSSPEQYF
TGCGCCAGCAGCCAAGCCAGTTCCTCCCCCGAGCAGTACTTC
>13|-|-|TRBJ1-1|TRBV6-1
CASTPVSNTEAFF
TGTGCCAGCACCCCGGTCAGTAACACTGAAGCTTTCTTT
>17|-|-|TRBJ1-1|TRBV10-3
CASGAGVGVLQDTEAFF
TGTGCCTCGGGGGCAGGGGTGGGAGTCCTTCAGGACACTGAAGCTTTCTTT
>14|-|TRBD1|TRBJ2-1|TRBV6-5
CASSYSRQGNEQFF
TGTGCCAGCAGTTACTCGAGACAGGGGAATGAGCAGTTCTTC
>12|-|-|TRBJ2-2|TRBV4-3
CASSQVVGELFF
TGCGCCAGCAGCCAAGTTGTCGGGGAGCTGTTTTTT
>15|-|TRBD1|TRBJ1-4|TRBV6-5
CASSRGRGQDEKLFF
TGTGCCAGCAGCCGAGGCAGGGGGCAAGATGAAAAACTGTTTTTT
>17|-|TRBD1|TRBJ2-1|TRBV11-1
CASSPQTGSGSYNEQFF
TGTGCCAGCAGCCCCCAGACAGGGTCGGGCTCCTACAATGAGCAGTTCTTC
>14|-|TRBD1|TRBJ1-1|TRBV5-1
CASSWTGANTEAFF
TGCGCCAGCAGCTGGACAGGGGCGAACACTGAAGCTTTCTTT
>16|-|-|TRBJ2-1|TRBV9
CASSVEAAYSYNEQFF
TGTGCCAGCAGCGTAGAGGCAGCCTACTCCTACAATGAGCAGTTCTTC
>14|-|-|TRBJ2-3|TRBV29-1
CSVDLPRGVDTQYF
TGCAGCGTTGATCTTCCCAGGGGAGTCGATACGCAGTATTTT
>17|-|TRBD1|TRBJ2-1|TRBV14
CASSQDLTGDLYNEQFF
TGTGCCAGCAGCCAAGATTTGACAGGGGACCTCTACAATGAGCAGTTCTTC
>14|-|-|TRBJ1-1|TRBV9
CASSVAKGGTEAFF
TGTGCCAGCAGCGTCGCCAAAGGCGGCACTGAAGCTTTCTTT